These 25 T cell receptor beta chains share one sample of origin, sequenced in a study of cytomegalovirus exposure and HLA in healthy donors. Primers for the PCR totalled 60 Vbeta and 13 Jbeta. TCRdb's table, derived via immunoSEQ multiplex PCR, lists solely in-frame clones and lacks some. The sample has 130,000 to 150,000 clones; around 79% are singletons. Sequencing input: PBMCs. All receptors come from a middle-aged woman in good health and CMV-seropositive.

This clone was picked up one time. The CDR3: CASSLAGLAGTNEQFF. CDR3 DNA sequence: TGCGCCAGCAGCTTGGCCGGGCTAGCGGGGACCAATGAGCAGTTCTTC. The J gene is TRBJ2-1, the V gene TRBV5-1; TRBD2 agrees at 9 bases. This CDR3 contains 16 residues. Trimming at V came to 0 bases and at J to 6 bases, leaving 7 bases not matched to a gene. CDR1 and CDR2 (germline): SGHRS, YFSETQ. Complete variable domain (other parts from reference TRBV5-1 and TRBJ2-1): KAGVTQTPRYLIKTRGQQVTLSCSPISGHRSVSWYQQTPGQGLQFLFEYFSETQRNKGNFPGRFSGRQFSNSRSEMNVSTLELGDSALYLCASSLAGLAGTNEQFFGPGTRLTVL.

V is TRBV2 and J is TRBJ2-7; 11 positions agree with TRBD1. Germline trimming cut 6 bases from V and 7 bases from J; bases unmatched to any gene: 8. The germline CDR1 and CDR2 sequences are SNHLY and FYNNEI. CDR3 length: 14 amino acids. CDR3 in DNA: TGTGCCAGCAGACCGGGACAGGGGGTGCGGGAGCAGTACTTC. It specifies CASRPGQGVREQYF.

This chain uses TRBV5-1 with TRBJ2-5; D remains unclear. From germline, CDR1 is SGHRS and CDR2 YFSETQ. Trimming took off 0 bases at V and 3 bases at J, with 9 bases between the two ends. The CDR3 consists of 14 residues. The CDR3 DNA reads TGCGCCAGCAGCTTGGATGTAGGAGAAGAGACCCAGTACTTC. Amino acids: CASSLDVGEETQYF.

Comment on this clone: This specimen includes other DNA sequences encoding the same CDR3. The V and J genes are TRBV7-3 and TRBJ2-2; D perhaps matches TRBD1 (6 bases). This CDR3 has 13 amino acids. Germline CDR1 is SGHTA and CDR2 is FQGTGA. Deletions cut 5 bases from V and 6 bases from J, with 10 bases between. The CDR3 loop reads CASSLQGAGELFF. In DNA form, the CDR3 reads TGTGCCAGCAGCCTACAGGGCGCCGGGGAGCTGTTTTTT.

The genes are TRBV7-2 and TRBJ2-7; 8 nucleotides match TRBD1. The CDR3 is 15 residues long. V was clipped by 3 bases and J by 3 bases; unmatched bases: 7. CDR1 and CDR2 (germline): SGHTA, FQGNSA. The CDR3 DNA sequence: TGTGCCAGCAGCTTGATGGGACAGGCAAGCTACGAGCAGTACTTC. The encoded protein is CASSLMGQASYEQYF.

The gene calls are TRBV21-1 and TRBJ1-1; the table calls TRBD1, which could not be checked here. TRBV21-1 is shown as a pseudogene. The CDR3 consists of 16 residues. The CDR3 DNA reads TGTGCCAGCAGCTCTTACTACAGGCGTTTGGGCACTGAAGCTTTCTTT. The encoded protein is CASSSYYRRLGTEAFF.

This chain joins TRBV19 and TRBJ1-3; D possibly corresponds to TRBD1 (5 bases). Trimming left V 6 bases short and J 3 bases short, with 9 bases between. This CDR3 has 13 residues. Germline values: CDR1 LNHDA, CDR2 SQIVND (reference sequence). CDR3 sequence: CASSDSYGNTIYF. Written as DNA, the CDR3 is TGTGCCAGTAGCGACAGCTATGGAAACACCATATATTTT.

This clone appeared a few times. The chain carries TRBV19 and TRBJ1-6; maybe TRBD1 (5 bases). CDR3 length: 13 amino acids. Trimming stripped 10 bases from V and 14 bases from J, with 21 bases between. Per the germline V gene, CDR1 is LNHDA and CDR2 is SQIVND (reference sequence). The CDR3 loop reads CATTPTAQRALHF. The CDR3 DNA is TGTGCCACCACCCCGACAGCCCAACGGGCCCTCCACTTT.

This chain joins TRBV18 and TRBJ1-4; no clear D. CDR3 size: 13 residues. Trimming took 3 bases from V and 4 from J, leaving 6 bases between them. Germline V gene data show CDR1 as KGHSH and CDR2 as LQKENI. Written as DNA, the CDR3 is TGTGCCAGCTCACCTCCCCATAATGAAAAACTGTTTTTT. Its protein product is CASSPPHNEKLFF.

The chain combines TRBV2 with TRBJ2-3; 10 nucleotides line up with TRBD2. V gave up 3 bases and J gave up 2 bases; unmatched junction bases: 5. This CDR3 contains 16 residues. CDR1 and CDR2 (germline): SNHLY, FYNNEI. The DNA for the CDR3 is TGTGCCAGCAGTGATCCGAGCGGGGGGGCCACAGATACGCAGTATTTT. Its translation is CASSDPSGGATDTQYF.

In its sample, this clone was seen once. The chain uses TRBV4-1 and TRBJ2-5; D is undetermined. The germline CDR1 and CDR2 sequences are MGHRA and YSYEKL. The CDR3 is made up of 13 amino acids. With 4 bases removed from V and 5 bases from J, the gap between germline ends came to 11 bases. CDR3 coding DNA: TGCGCCAGCAGCCGTGGCAGTCTCGAGACCCAGTACTTC. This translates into CASSRGSLETQYF.

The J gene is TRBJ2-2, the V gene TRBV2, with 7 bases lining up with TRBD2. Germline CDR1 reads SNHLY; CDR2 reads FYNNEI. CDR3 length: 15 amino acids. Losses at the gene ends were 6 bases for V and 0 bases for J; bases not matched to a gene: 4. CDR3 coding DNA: TGTGCCAGCAGGGTGGGGGGGGCGAACACCGGGGAGCTGTTTTTT. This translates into CASRVGGANTGELFF.

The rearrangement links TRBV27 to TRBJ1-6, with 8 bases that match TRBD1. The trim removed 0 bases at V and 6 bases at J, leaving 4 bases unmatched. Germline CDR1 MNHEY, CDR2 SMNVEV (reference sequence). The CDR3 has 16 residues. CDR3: CASSLSGQVPNSPLHF. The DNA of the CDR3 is TGTGCCAGCAGTTTATCGGGACAGGTCCCTAATTCACCCCTCCACTTT.

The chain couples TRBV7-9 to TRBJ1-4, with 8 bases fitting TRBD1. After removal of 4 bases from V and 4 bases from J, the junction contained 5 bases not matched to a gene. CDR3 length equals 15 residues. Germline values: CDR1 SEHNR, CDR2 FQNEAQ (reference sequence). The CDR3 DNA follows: TGTGCCAGCAGCTGGGGACAGGACCTTAATGAAAAACTGTTTTTT. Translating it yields CASSWGQDLNEKLFF.

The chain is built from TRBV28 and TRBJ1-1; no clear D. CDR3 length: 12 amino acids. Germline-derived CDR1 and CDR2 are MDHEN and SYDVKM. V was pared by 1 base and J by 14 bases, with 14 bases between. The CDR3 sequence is CASSLLSGFFFF. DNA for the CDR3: TGTGCCAGCAGTTTATTAAGCGGGTTTTTCTTCTTT.

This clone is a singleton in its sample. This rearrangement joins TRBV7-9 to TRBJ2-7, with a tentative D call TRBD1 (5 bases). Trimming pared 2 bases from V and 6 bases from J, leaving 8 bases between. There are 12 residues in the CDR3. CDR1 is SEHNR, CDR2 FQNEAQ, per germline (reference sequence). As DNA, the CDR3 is TGTGCCAGCAGCTTACAAGGGGCCGAGCAGTACTTC. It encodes CASSLQGAEQYF.

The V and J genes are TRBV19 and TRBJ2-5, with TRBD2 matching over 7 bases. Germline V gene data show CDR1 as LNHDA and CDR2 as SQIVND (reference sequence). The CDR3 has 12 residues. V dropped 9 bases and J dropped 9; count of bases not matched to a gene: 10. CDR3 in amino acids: CASGLGERPQYF. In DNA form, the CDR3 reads TGTGCCAGCGGACTAGGGGAGAGACCCCAGTACTTC. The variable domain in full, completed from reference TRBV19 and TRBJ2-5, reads DGGITQSPKYLFRKEGQNVTLSCEQNLNHDAMYWYRQDPGQGLRLIYYSQIVNDFQKGDIAEGYSVSREKKESFPLTVTSAQKNPTAFYLCASGLGERPQYFGPGTRLLVL.

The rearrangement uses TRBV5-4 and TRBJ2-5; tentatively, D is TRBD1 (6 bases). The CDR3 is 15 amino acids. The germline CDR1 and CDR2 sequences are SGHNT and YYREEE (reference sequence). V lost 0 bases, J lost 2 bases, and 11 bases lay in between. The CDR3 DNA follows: TGTGCCAGCAGCTTGGATCAGGGGTGGCAAGAGACCCAGTACTTC. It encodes CASSLDQGWQETQYF.

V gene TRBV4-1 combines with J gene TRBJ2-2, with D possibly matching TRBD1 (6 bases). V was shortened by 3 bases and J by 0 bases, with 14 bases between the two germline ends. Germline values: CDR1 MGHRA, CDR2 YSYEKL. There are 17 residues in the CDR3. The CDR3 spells CASSQEQGIPNTGELFF. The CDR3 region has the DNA TGCGCCAGCAGCCAGGAACAGGGAATCCCGAACACCGGGGAGCTGTTTTTT.

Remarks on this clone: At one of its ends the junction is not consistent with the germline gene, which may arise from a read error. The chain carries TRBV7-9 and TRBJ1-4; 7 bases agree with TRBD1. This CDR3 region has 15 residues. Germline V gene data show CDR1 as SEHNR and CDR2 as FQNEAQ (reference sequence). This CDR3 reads CSSSTVGGINEKLFF. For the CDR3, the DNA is TGTTCCAGCAGCACAGTAGGGGGCATTAATGAAAAACTGTTTTTT.

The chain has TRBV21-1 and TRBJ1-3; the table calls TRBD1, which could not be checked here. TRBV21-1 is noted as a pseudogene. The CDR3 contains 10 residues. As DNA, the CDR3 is TGTGCCAGCAGCAAAGAGGCCAGGCATTTT. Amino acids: CASSKEARHF.

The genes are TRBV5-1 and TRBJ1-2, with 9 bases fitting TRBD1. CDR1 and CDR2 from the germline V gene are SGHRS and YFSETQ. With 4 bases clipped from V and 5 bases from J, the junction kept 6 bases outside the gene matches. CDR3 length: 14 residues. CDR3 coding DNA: TGCGCCAGCAGCGGGGGACAGGGTGATTATGGCTACACCTTC. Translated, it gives CASSGGQGDYGYTF.

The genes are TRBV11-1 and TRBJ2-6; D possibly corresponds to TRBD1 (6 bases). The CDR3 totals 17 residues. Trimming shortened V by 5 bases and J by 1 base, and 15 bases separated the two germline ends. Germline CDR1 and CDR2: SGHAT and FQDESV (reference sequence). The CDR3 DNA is TGTGCCAGCAGCCCCCGGACAGAGAGATCTGGGGCCAACGTCCTGACTTTC. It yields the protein CASSPRTERSGANVLTF.

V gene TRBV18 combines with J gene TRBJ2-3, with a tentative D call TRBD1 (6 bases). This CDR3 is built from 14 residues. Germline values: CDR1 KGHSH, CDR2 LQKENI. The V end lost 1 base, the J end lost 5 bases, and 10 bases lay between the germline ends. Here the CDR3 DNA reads TGTGCCAGCTCACCACTACAGGGAAGAGATACGCAGTATTTT. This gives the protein CASSPLQGRDTQYF.

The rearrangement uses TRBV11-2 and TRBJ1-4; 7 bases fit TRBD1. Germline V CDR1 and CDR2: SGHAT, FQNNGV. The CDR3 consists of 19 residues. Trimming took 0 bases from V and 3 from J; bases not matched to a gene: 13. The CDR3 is CASSLDLRAGGFANEKLFF. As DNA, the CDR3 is TGTGCCAGCAGCTTAGATCTGAGGGCAGGGGGTTTCGCTAATGAAAAACTGTTTTTT. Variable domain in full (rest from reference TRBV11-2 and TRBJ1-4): EAGVAQSPRYKIIEKRQSVAFWCNPISGHATLYWYQQILGQGPKLLIQFQNNGVVDDSQLPKDRFSAERLKGVDSTLKIQPAKLEDSAVYLCASSLDLRAGGFANEKLFFGSGTQLSVL.